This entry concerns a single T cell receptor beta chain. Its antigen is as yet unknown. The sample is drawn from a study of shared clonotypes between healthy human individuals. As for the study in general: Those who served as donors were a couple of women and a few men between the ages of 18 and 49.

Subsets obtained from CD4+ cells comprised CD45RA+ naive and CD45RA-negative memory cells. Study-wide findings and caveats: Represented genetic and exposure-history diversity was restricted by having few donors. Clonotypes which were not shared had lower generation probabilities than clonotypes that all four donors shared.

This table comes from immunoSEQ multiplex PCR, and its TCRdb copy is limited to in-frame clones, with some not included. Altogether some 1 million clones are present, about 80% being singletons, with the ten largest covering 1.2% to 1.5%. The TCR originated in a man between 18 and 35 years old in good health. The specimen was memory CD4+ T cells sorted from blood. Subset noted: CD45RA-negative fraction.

Here the CDR3 reads CAIGQGVDYGYTF. The CDR3, as DNA: TGTGCCATCGGGCAGGGCGTCGACTATGGCTACACCTTC. The chain has TRBV10-3 and TRBJ1-2; perhaps TRBD1 as D (5 bases). Per the germline V gene, CDR1 is ENHRY and CDR2 is SYGVKD. The CDR3 totals 13 residues. Trimming shortened V by 8 bases and J by 3 bases, and 13 bases separated the two germline ends.